Sequencing of this T cell receptor (beta chain) was carried out in a study of control samples from healthy donors and cancer patients. The sample holds one count of this clone. This CDR3 spans 14 amino acids. CDR1 SGHRS and CDR2 YFSETQ come from the germline V gene. V was pared by 0 bases and J by 4 bases, with 7 bases between. This table comes from immunoSEQ multiplex PCR, and its TCRdb copy is limited to in-frame clones, with some not included. The sample lists 150,000 to 200,000 clones; more than 90% were seen once. Sequenced input: blood. The gene calls are TRBV5-1 and TRBJ2-2; the D gene is possibly TRBD1 (6 bases). The source of this sequence is a man in his thirties or forties in good health. The CDR3 DNA follows: TGCGCCAGCAGCTTGGACAGGGCCACCGGGGAGCTGTTTTTT. Amino acid sequence: CASSLDRATGELFF. Looking up the rest from reference TRBV5-1 and TRBJ2-2 gives the full variable domain: KAGVTQTPRYLIKTRGQQVTLSCSPISGHRSVSWYQQTPGQGLQFLFEYFSETQRNKGNFPGRFSGRQFSNSRSEMNVSTLELGDSALYLCASSLDRATGELFFGEGSRLTVL.